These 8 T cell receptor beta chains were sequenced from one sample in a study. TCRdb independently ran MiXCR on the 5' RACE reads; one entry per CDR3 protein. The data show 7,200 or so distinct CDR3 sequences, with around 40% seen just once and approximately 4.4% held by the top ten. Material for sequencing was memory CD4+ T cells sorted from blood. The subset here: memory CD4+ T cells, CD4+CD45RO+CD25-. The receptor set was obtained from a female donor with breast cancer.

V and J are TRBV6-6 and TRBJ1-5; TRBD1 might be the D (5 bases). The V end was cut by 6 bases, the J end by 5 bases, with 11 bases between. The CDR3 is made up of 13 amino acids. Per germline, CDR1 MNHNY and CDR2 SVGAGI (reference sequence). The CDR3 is CASRRTTDQPQHF. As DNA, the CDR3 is TGTGCCAGCAGGAGGACAACCGATCAGCCCCAGCATTTT.

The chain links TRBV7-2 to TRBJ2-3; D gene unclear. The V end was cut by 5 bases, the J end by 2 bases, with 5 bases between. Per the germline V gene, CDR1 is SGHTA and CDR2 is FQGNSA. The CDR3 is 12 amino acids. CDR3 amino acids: CASSQYTDTQYF. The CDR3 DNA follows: TGTGCCAGCAGCCAATACACAGATACGCAGTATTTT.

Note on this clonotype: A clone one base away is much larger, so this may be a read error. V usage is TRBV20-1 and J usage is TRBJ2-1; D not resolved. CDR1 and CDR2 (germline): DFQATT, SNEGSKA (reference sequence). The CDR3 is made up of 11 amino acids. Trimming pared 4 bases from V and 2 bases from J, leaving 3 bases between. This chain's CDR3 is CSAKAYNEQFF. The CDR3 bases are TGCAGTGCTAAGGCCTACAATGAGCAGTTCTTC.

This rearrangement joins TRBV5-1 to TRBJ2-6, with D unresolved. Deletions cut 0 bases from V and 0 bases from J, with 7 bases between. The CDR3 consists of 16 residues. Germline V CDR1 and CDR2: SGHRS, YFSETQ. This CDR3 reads CASSLGGTSGANVLTF. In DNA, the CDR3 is TGCGCCAGCAGCTTGGGAGGAACCTCTGGGGCCAACGTCCTGACTTTC.

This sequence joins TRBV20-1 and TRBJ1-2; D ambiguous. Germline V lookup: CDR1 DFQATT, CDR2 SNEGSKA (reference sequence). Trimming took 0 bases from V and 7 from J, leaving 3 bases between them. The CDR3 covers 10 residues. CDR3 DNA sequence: TGCAGTGCTAGAGAAAGTGGCTACACCTTC. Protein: CSARESGYTF.

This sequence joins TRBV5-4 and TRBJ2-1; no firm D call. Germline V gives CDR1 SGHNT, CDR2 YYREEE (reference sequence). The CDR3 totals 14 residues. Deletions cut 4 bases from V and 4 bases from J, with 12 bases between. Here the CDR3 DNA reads TGTGCCAGCAGCCAACAGACGGCATACAATGAGCAGTTCTTC. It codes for CASSQQTAYNEQFF.

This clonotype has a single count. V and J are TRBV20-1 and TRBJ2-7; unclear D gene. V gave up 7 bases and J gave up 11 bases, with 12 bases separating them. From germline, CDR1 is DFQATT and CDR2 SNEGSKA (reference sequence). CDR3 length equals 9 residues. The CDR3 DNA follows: TGCAGTGGTATCAACGCAGAGTACTTC. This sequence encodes CSGINAEYF.

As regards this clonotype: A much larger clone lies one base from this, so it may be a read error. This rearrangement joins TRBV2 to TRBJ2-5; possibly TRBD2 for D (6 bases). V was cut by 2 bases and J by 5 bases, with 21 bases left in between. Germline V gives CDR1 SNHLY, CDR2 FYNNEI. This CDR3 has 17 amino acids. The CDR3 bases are TGTGCCAGCAGTGAATGGGCTAACGGGGGATCCCGGGAGACCCAGTACTTC. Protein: CASSEWANGGSRETQYF. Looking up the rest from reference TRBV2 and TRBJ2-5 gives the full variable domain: EPEVTQTPSHQVTQMGQEVILRCVPISNHLYFYWYRQILGQKVEFLVSFYNNEISEKSEIFDDQFSVERPDGSNFTLKIRSTKLEDSAMYFCASSEWANGGSRETQYFGPGTRLLVL.